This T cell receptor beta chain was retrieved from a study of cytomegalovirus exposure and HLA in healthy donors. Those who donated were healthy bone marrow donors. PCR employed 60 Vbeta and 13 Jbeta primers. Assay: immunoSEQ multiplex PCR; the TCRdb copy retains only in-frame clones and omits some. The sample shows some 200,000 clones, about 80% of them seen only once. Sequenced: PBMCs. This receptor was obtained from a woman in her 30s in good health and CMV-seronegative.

The CDR3 DNA reads as TGCGCCAGCAGCTTGTCCGGGATCTATGGCTACACCTTC. Protein: CASSLSGIYGYTF. The chain recombines TRBV5-1 with TRBJ1-2; D is unclear. The CDR3 runs to 13 residues. Germline-derived CDR1 and CDR2 are SGHRS and YFSETQ. Trimming took 1 base from V and 4 from J, leaving 8 bases between them.